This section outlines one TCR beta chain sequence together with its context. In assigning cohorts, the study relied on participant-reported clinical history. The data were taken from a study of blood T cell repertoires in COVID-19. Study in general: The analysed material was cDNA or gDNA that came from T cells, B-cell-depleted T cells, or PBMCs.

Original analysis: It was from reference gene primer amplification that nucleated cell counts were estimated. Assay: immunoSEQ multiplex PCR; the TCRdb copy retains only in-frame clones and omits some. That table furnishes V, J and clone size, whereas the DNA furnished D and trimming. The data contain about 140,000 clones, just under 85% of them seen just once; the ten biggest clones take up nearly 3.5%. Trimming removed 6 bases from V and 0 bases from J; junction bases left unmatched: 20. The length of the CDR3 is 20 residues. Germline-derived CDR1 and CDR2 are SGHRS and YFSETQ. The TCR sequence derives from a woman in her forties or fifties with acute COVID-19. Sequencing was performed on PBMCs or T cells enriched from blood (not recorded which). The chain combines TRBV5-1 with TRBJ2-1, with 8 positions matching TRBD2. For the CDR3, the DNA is TGCGCCAGCAAGTCATCCGGGTTAGCGGGACCCCTGAGCTCCTACAATGAGCAGTTCTTC. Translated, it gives CASKSSGLAGPLSSYNEQFF.